This TCR beta chain was identified in a study of regulatory T cells in long-lasting Graves disease (dated by TCRdb to about 2021). A note on the overall study: Persistent Graves' disease was defined as antithyroid drug treatment for over 5 years with persistently positive TSH receptor autoantibodies. A total of roughly 33 samples underwent TCR sequencing: some 13 from persistent and roughly 20 from newly diagnosed Graves' disease patients. Peripheral blood TCR sequencing and RNA sequencing compared persistent Graves' disease patients with newly diagnosed Graves' disease patients. The study was conducted in China and was registered as a clinical trial. In the clinical cohort, patients with persistent Graves' disease had used antithyroid drugs for an average of around ten years.

Counted from cysteine to phenylalanine, this CDR3 has 15 amino acids. Kept here is only the CDR3 DNA, which spans 45 bases and is read in frame from base 1. CDR1 and CDR2, looked up from the germline V gene (reference sequence), are DFQATT and SNEGSKA. V is cut by 0 bases and J by 2 bases, and the space between the germline ends is 12 bases. This clonotype turned up a few times. There is no known antigen for this receptor. No per-base quality is available; no much larger clone lies one base away. This sample's time point label indicates: persistent/refractory GD, antithyroid drugs over 5 years with positive TRAb. For both TCR sequencing and RNA sequencing, RNA was extracted from PBMCs in TRIzol. The diagnosis of Graves' disease followed American Thyroid Association guidelines. Recruitment of patients was carried out at an endocrinology department in Xi'an, China. Each patient gave about 8.1 milliliters of peripheral blood, collected in an EDTA anticoagulant tube. Ficoll Paque Plus density gradient separation was used to isolate PBMCs, and no further T cell sorting was performed. An Agilent 2100 Bioanalyzer and agarose gel were used to check RNA quality, while a NanoDrop 2000 measured RNA concentration.

The method was multiplex PCR. Reads for this sample came from an Illumina HiSeq 4000. iRepertoire HTBI primers and Arm-PCR amplification of CDR3 regions were used to construct TCR beta libraries. PCR products were gel purified before sequencing. On the authors' methods: Gene usage analysis of CDR3 amino acid clonotypes used the roughly 60 TRBV and approximately 13 TRBJ segments found across samples. COPE and FqMerger were used to merge filtered high-quality paired reads into contigs. BLAST was used to align contigs to the IMGT TRBV, TRBD and TRBJ reference genes, and CDR3 was defined following IMGT. Highly expanded clones were defined as clonotypes with a frequency above 0.1%. Repertoire diversity was measured by Shannon entropy, and V-J evenness by the Gini coefficient. A clonotype was considered public if more than one individual shared it. Starting from the raw public reads, TCRdb applied fastp trimming at Q25, assembled clones with MiXCR and retained in-frame beta chains. Here each entry gathers all rows of one CDR3 protein and keeps the most common genes and DNA. Clone size and V and J calls follow TCRdb, not the original study. The sample data list 700,000 or so distinct CDR3 sequences, and around 30% of these were observed just once. The ten largest clones take up 40% to 55% of the sample.

The research as a whole found: A larger number of public clonotypes was shared among persistent patients (around 3,000) than among newly diagnosed patients (roughly 1,000). Compared with newly diagnosed patients, persistent Graves' disease patients had lower TCR Shannon entropy and fewer highly expanded clones, which suggests clonal expansion. Sequencing and analysis were limited to the TCR beta chain. The authors acknowledged the small sample size as a limitation that may reduce accuracy. Preferential use of TRBV28, TRBJ1-2 and TRBJ2-5 was observed in persistent disease, whereas TRBV20-1 and TRBJ2-1 were favored in newly diagnosed disease. Because the primary lesion, thyroid tissue, could not be accessed, the study looked at peripheral blood alone.

The source is a female donor with Graves disease. The specimen comprised peripheral blood mononuclear cells (PBMCs), sampled when the disease was refractory, from a patient treated with antithyroid drugs. The rearranged segments are TRBV20-1 and TRBJ2-3; the D segment cannot be called with confidence. The nucleotide sequence reads as follows: TGCAGTGCTAGAGATCCCAGGAGAATCACAGATACGCAGTATTTT. Its product reads: CSARDPRRITDTQYF.